These 23 T cell receptor beta chains share one sample of origin, sequenced in a study of blood T cell repertoires in COVID-19. Measured with immunoSEQ multiplex PCR; TCRdb has only the in-frame clones, and not every one. The sample yields about 21,000 clones, around nine tenths seen once. The material sequenced was peripheral blood. The source of these receptors is a man in his 70s with active COVID-19.

V usage is TRBV2 and J usage is TRBJ1-4; TRBD1 might be the D (5 bases). The germline gives CDR1 SNHLY, CDR2 FYNNEI. CDR3 length: 18 amino acids. Deletions cut 4 bases from V and 0 bases from J, with 18 bases between. Here the CDR3 reads CASSARGGGSATNEKLFF. The CDR3 bases are TGTGCCAGCAGTGCCCGTGGGGGGGGGAGTGCAACTAATGAAAAACTGTTTTTT.

The CDR3 DNA reads TGCGCCAGCAGACTCGGGACTAGCGGGGGGTCAGGTGAGCAGTTCTTC. Its protein is CASRLGTSGGSGEQFF. The gene calls are TRBV5-1 and TRBJ2-1, with TRBD2 matching over 15 bases. Germline trimming cut 5 bases from V and 9 bases from J; bases unmatched to any gene: 9. Germline values: CDR1 SGHRS, CDR2 YFSETQ. The CDR3 length is 16 residues.

V usage is TRBV7-9 and J usage is TRBJ2-2, with TRBD1 matching 9 bases. Germline trimming cut 5 bases from V and 0 bases from J; bases unmatched to any gene: 4. The germline CDR1 and CDR2 sequences are SEHNR and FQNEAQ (reference sequence). This CDR3 is 16 amino acids long. The CDR3 loop reads CASSGGTGTNTGELFF. DNA for the CDR3: TGTGCCAGCAGCGGGGGGACAGGGACGAACACCGGGGAGCTGTTTTTT.

V gene TRBV14 combines with J gene TRBJ2-4; D may be TRBD2 (6 bases). Germline CDR1 SGHDN, CDR2 FVKESK. The CDR3 loop spans 15 amino acids. The V and J ends lost 0 bases and 8 bases respectively, with 14 bases between them. The CDR3 region has the DNA TGTGCCAGCAGCCAAGAGCTTACTCCGGGGGACATTCAGTACTTC. Translated: CASSQELTPGDIQYF.

The chain uses TRBV19 and TRBJ2-3, with 10 bases lining up with TRBD2. Trimming removed 7 bases from V and 5 bases from J; junction bases left unmatched: 6. This CDR3 spans 14 amino acids. Looked up from germline, CDR1 is LNHDA and CDR2 is SQIVND (reference sequence). CDR3 sequence (DNA): TGTGCCAGTAATCGAGGACTAGCGGTAGATACGCAGTATTTT. Protein: CASNRGLAVDTQYF.

The gene calls are TRBV13 and TRBJ2-3, with D possibly being TRBD2 (6 bases). CDR3 length equals 15 residues. Germline V gene sequence: CDR1 PRHDT, CDR2 FYEKMQ (reference sequence). The V end was cut by 5 bases, the J end by 0 bases, with 12 bases between. The CDR3 bases are TGTGCCAGCAGCCCCCGGGGGACTAGCACAGATACGCAGTATTTT. This sequence encodes CASSPRGTSTDTQYF.

This chain uses TRBV18 with TRBJ2-2; 9 bases are shared with TRBD1. Germline loops: CDR1 KGHSH, CDR2 LQKENI. Trimming took 1 base from V and 5 from J; bases not matched to a gene: 2. This CDR3 comprises 15 residues. CDR3 sequence reads: CASSPLDRGTGELFF. The CDR3 DNA sequence: TGTGCCAGCTCACCACTGGACAGGGGTACCGGGGAGCTGTTTTTT. Drawing the rest from reference TRBV18 and TRBJ2-2, the complete variable domain is NAGVMQNPRHLVRRRGQEARLRCSPMKGHSHVYWYRQLPEEGLKFMVYLQKENIIDESGMPKERFSAEFPKEGPSILRIQQVVRGDSAAYFCASSPLDRGTGELFFGEGSRLTVL.

The V and J genes are TRBV13 and TRBJ2-2; TRBD2 agrees at 9 bases. Looked up from germline, CDR1 is PRHDT and CDR2 is FYEKMQ (reference sequence). The J segment lost 5 bases and the V segment lost 0 bases, leaving 10 bases of the junction unmatched. The CDR3 length is 18 residues. In nucleotides, the CDR3 is TGTGCCAGCAGCTTAGGCCTGGGTAGCGGGAGACTTACCGGGGAGCTGTTTTTT. Protein product: CASSLGLGSGRLTGELFF.

The chain uses TRBV10-3 and TRBJ2-7, with D maybe TRBD1 (6 bases). The CDR3 length is 13 residues. Trimming stripped 4 bases from V and 5 bases from J, with 12 bases between. From germline, CDR1 is ENHRY and CDR2 SYGVKD. The CDR3 bases are TGTGCCATCAGTGGCAACAGGGACAACGAGCAGTACTTC. It encodes CAISGNRDNEQYF.

The V gene is TRBV5-1, the J gene TRBJ1-1, with a tentative D call TRBD1 (5 bases). CDR3 size: 20 residues. Germline CDR1 and CDR2: SGHRS and YFSETQ. The V gene lost 1 base and the J gene lost 4 bases, with 29 bases spanning the gap. The CDR3 region is CASSLSGVHWPGREVTEAFF. In DNA, the CDR3 is TGCGCCAGCAGCTTGTCCGGCGTCCATTGGCCGGGCAGGGAGGTCACTGAAGCTTTCTTT.

The V gene is TRBV11-3, the J gene TRBJ2-5, with a weak D call TRBD2 (6 bases). The CDR3 consists of 15 residues. V was trimmed by 6 bases and J by 4 bases, leaving 18 bases between them. Germline V CDR1 and CDR2: SGHNT, YENEEA. The CDR3 DNA reads TGTGCCAGCAGAGCATGGCGGGATAAGGTAGAGACCCAGTACTTC. Amino acids: CASRAWRDKVETQYF.

This chain uses TRBV7-8 with TRBJ1-5, with TRBD1 matching 7 bases. Germline V gene lookup returns CDR1 SGHVS and CDR2 FQNEAQ. The V and J ends lost 7 bases and 4 bases, in that order; junction bases with no gene match: 7. The CDR3 has 14 residues. CDR3 DNA sequence: TGTGCCAGCAATCAAGGGGGCGATAATCAGCCCCAGCATTTT. Residues: CASNQGGDNQPQHF. Full variable domain (remainder filled in from reference TRBV7-8 and TRBJ1-5): GAGVSQSPRYKVAKRGQDVALRCDPISGHVSLFWYQQALGQGPEFLTYFQNEAQLDKSGLPSDRFFAERPEGSVSTLKIQRTQQEDSAVYLCASNQGGDNQPQHFGDGTRLSIL.

The chain couples TRBV5-1 to TRBJ2-6; weak D call: TRBD1 (5 bases). The V end was cut by 0 bases, the J end by 3 bases, with 13 bases between. Germline V CDR1 and CDR2: SGHRS, YFSETQ. This CDR3 has 17 residues. This CDR3 is CASSLVAGPGGANVLTF. Here the CDR3 DNA reads TGCGCCAGCAGCTTGGTGGCAGGGCCCGGTGGGGCCAACGTCCTGACTTTC. The full variable domain, in which reference TRBV5-1 and TRBJ2-6 provide the parts outside the CDR3, is KAGVTQTPRYLIKTRGQQVTLSCSPISGHRSVSWYQQTPGQGLQFLFEYFSETQRNKGNFPGRFSGRQFSNSRSEMNVSTLELGDSALYLCASSLVAGPGGANVLTFGAGSRLTVL.

V usage is TRBV7-8 and J usage is TRBJ2-7; TRBD2 matches 7 bases. CDR3 length: 14 residues. V shed 0 bases and J 4 bases; nucleotides not matched to a gene: 3. Germline values: CDR1 SGHVS, CDR2 FQNEAQ. The CDR3, as DNA: TGTGCCAGCAGCTTAGCTAAGGGAGGGTACGAGCAGTACTTC. Amino acid sequence: CASSLAKGGYEQYF.

This clone was seen only once. The chain is built from TRBV19 and TRBJ1-3, with D hard to call. The CDR3 spans 16 residues. Trimming left V 5 bases short and J 0 bases short, with 14 bases between. The germline gives CDR1 LNHDA, CDR2 SQIVND (reference sequence). CDR3 coding DNA: TGTGCCAGTAGTGCGGACGGGATATTCTCTGGAAACACCATATATTTT. Its translation: CASSADGIFSGNTIYF.

A single count supports this clone. This rearrangement joins TRBV7-2 to TRBJ1-6, with unresolved D. V was pared by 1 base and J by 10 bases, with 5 bases between. CDR3 length equals 12 residues. Germline V gene lookup returns CDR1 SGHTA and CDR2 FQGNSA. The CDR3 region is CASSLDLSPLHF. CDR3 DNA sequence: TGTGCCAGCAGCTTAGATTTATCACCCCTCCACTTT.

The chain has TRBV27 and TRBJ2-7; TRBD1 matches 12 bases. The CDR3 totals 18 residues. V shed 5 bases, J shed 2 bases, and the junction held 13 bases outside the gene matches. Germline CDR1 MNHEY, CDR2 SMNVEV (reference sequence). The CDR3 loop is CASSPGGTGGFSTYEQYF. CDR3 nucleotide sequence: TGTGCCAGCAGTCCCGGGGGGACAGGGGGCTTTAGTACCTACGAGCAGTACTTC.

The chain uses TRBV7-3 and TRBJ2-3; TRBD2 aligns across 7 bases. Per germline, CDR1 SGHTA and CDR2 FQGTGA. The length of the CDR3 is 16 residues. V trimming: 1 base; J trimming: 4 bases; junction bases outside the gene matches: 8. The CDR3 loop is CASSLKLRGTADTQYF. As DNA, the CDR3 is TGTGCCAGCAGCTTAAAGTTGCGGGGGACGGCAGATACGCAGTATTTT.

The rearrangement uses TRBV6-5 and TRBJ1-6, with no clear D. In germline, CDR1 is MNHEY, CDR2 SVGAGI. This CDR3 region has 14 residues. V gave up 7 bases and J gave up 7 bases, with 14 bases separating them. The CDR3 here is CASTYSRGNSPLHF. CDR3 coding DNA: TGTGCCAGCACCTACTCGCGGGGAAATTCACCCCTCCACTTT.

This clone was detected only once. Here the CDR3 reads CSVTGSRARPGDTQYF. The CDR3 coding sequence is TGCAGCGTAACAGGGTCTCGCGCCCGACCGGGGGATACGCAGTATTTT. The chain recombines TRBV29-1 with TRBJ2-3; D may be TRBD1 (6 bases). Trimming removed 6 bases from V and 6 bases from J, with 25 bases in between. Germline V gives CDR1 SQVTM, CDR2 ANQGSEA. CDR3 size: 16 residues.

J is TRBJ1-2 and V is TRBV30; 7 positions agree with TRBD1. The ends lost 4 bases at V and 2 bases at J; junction bases unmatched: 7. The CDR3 is 14 amino acids. Germline CDR1 reads GTSNPN; CDR2 reads SVGIG (reference sequence). CDR3 amino acids: CAWTMTGSNYGYTF. CDR3 coding DNA: TGTGCCTGGACTATGACAGGGTCGAACTATGGCTACACCTTC.

Worth noting for this clone: Mismatch with germline at one junction end may stem from a read error. The chain links TRBV20-1 to TRBJ1-1; unclear D gene. CDR3 length equals 11 residues. Germline CDR1 reads DFQATT; CDR2 reads SNEGSKA (reference sequence). CDR3 DNA sequence: TGCAGTGCTACTGTTCGGGAGGTAGTAGTCTTT. Protein: CSATVREVVVF.

This clone was seen only once. The DNA for the CDR3 is TGTGCCAGCAGAACCGGGACTAGTGGCACCGGGGAGCTGTTTTTT. It translates to CASRTGTSGTGELFF. The genes are TRBV13 and TRBJ2-2, with 8 bases identical to TRBD2. This CDR3 has 15 residues. Germline values: CDR1 PRHDT, CDR2 FYEKMQ (reference sequence). V was clipped by 6 bases and J by 4 bases; unmatched bases: 7. The whole variable domain, remainder taken from reference TRBV13 and TRBJ2-2, is AAGVIQSPRHLIKEKRETATLKCYPIPRHDTVYWYQQGPGQDPQFLISFYEKMQSDKGSIPDRFSAQQFSDYHSELNMSSLELGDSALYFCASRTGTSGTGELFFGEGSRLTVL.